These 27 T cell receptor beta chains share one sample of origin, sequenced in a study of cytomegalovirus exposure and HLA in healthy donors. In the PCR, 60 Vbeta and 13 Jbeta primers were used. The repertoire was sequenced with immunoSEQ multiplex PCR; TCRdb's copy has only in-frame clones and lacks some. This repertoire shows some 150,000 clones, around 78% found once; its top ten account for about 1.8%. Sequenced material: PBMCs. The receptors were gathered from a female donor in good health and CMV-seropositive.

The chain is built from TRBV28 and TRBJ1-5; possible D gene TRBD1, 6 bases. Trimming stripped 7 bases from V and 5 bases from J, with 15 bases between. Germline loops: CDR1 MDHEN, CDR2 SYDVKM. This CDR3 contains 14 residues. The CDR3 here is CASIEQGGDQPQHF. CDR3 nucleotides: TGTGCCAGCATTGAACAGGGAGGGGATCAGCCCCAGCATTTT.

The chain carries TRBV30 and TRBJ2-5; 12 bases align to TRBD2. This CDR3 spans 17 amino acids. Germline V gene sequence: CDR1 GTSNPN, CDR2 SVGIG (reference sequence). The trim removed 0 bases at V and 2 bases at J, leaving 7 bases unmatched. This CDR3 is CAWSVARTSGDQETQYF. CDR3 nucleotides: TGTGCCTGGAGTGTAGCAAGGACTAGCGGGGATCAAGAGACCCAGTACTTC. The full variable domain, its missing parts supplied by reference TRBV30 and TRBJ2-5, is SQTIHQWPATLVQPVGSPLSLECTVEGTSNPNLYWYRQAAGRGLQLLFYSVGIGQISSEVPQNLSASRPQDRQFILSSKKLLLSDSGFYLCAWSVARTSGDQETQYFGPGTRLLVL.

The rearrangement joins TRBV19 to TRBJ1-2; a possible D gene is TRBD1 (5 bases). The CDR3 sequence is 12 residues long. The V gene lost 6 bases and the J gene lost 5 bases, with 10 bases spanning the gap. Germline V lookup: CDR1 LNHDA, CDR2 SQIVND (reference sequence). The CDR3 spells CASRTPGYGYTF. In DNA form, the CDR3 reads TGTGCCAGTAGAACTCCAGGGTATGGCTACACCTTC. The whole variable domain, remainder taken from reference TRBV19 and TRBJ1-2, is DGGITQSPKYLFRKEGQNVTLSCEQNLNHDAMYWYRQDPGQGLRLIYYSQIVNDFQKGDIAEGYSVSREKKESFPLTVTSAQKNPTAFYLCASRTPGYGYTFGSGTRLTVV.

This clone was observed a handful of times. V gene TRBV7-2 combines with J gene TRBJ2-4; D may be TRBD1 (5 bases). Germline V lookup: CDR1 SGHTA, CDR2 FQGNSA. The CDR3 is 14 residues long. The germline V and J ends were trimmed by 5 bases and 4 bases, with 12 bases remaining between them. The CDR3 here is CASSQGHQKNIQYF. The DNA of the CDR3 is TGTGCCAGCAGCCAAGGACACCAGAAAAACATTCAGTACTTC.

For the CDR3, the DNA is TGTGCCACCAGCAGAGTTGCTAGCGGGAGGGGGTACAATGAGCAGTTCTTC. This sequence encodes CATSRVASGRGYNEQFF. The gene calls are TRBV15 and TRBJ2-1; 12 nucleotides agree with TRBD2. This CDR3 region has 17 residues. V lost 1 base, J lost 4 bases, and 5 bases stayed unmatched. CDR1 and CDR2 from the germline V gene are LNHNV and YYDKDF (reference sequence).

The chain has TRBV4-1 and TRBJ2-1, with D possibly TRBD2 on 5 matching bases. CDR1 and CDR2 from the germline V gene are MGHRA and YSYEKL. Trimming shortened V by 1 base and J by 2 bases, and 9 bases separated the two germline ends. The CDR3 is 15 amino acids. The CDR3 here is CASSQVPGTYNEQFF. As DNA, the CDR3 is TGCGCCAGCAGCCAAGTCCCGGGGACCTACAATGAGCAGTTCTTC.

The V and J genes are TRBV2 and TRBJ2-5; TRBD1 aligns across 11 bases. Germline loops: CDR1 SNHLY, CDR2 FYNNEI. V shed 6 bases, J shed 5 bases, and the junction held 11 bases outside the gene matches. The CDR3 consists of 16 residues. CDR3 bases: TGTGCCAGCAGCATGGGCGGACAGGGGGCGCAGGAGACCCAGTACTTC. It specifies CASSMGGQGAQETQYF.

The chain's CDR3 is CASSTAGGSGRPGELFF. The CDR3 DNA is TGCGCCAGCAGCACCGCCGGGGGTAGCGGGAGACCCGGGGAGCTGTTTTTT. This chain connects TRBV5-1 to TRBJ2-2; 9 positions match TRBD2. Germline V CDR1 and CDR2: SGHRS, YFSETQ. V shed 4 bases and J 6 bases; nucleotides not matched to a gene: 13. The length of the CDR3 is 17 residues.

This clone was seen a single time. The chain recombines TRBV28 with TRBJ1-1, with a tentative D call TRBD1 (5 bases). Germline assignment: CDR1 MDHEN and CDR2 SYDVKM. There are 13 residues in the CDR3. Trimming stripped 5 bases from V and 0 bases from J, with 7 bases between. CDR3 in amino acids: CASSGAMNTEAFF. CDR3 DNA: TGTGCCAGCAGTGGGGCCATGAACACTGAAGCTTTCTTT.

The rearrangement joins TRBV29-1 to TRBJ1-1; weak D call: TRBD1 (5 bases). The ends were cut back, 6 bases at V and 0 bases at J, with 20 bases in the middle. Germline loops: CDR1 SQVTM, CDR2 ANQGSEA. The CDR3 covers 16 residues. CDR3 sequence reads: CSVGGGRGLMNTEAFF. The CDR3 DNA reads as TGCAGCGTGGGAGGAGGTCGGGGCCTCATGAACACTGAAGCTTTCTTT.

The gene calls are TRBV9 and TRBJ2-5; 15 positions match TRBD2. Germline CDR1 and CDR2: SGDLS and YYNGEE. The V and J ends lost 3 bases and 7 bases, in that order; junction bases with no gene match: 4. This CDR3 region has 15 residues. The CDR3 is CASSGGLAGGRTQYF. The DNA of the CDR3 is TGTGCCAGCAGCGGGGGACTAGCGGGAGGTAGGACCCAGTACTTC.

The V gene is TRBV7-8, the J gene TRBJ1-6, with D tentatively TRBD1 (6 bases). Between the trimmed V and J ends, which lost 4 bases and 0 bases, there was a span of 10 bases. The germline gives CDR1 SGHVS, CDR2 FQNEAQ. The CDR3 has 16 amino acids. The CDR3: CASSYRGGSYNSPLHF. Here the CDR3 DNA reads TGTGCCAGCAGCTATCGAGGGGGCTCCTATAATTCACCCCTCCACTTT.

The table lists this clone with a few counts. The chain joins TRBV28 to TRBJ1-1; a weak D match, TRBD1 (6 bases). The CDR3 has 11 residues. Germline V gene data show CDR1 as MDHEN and CDR2 as SYDVKM. Trimming stripped 5 bases from V and 8 bases from J, with 9 bases between. The CDR3 coding sequence is TGTGCCAGCAGTAGAACAGGGGAAGCTTTCTTT. As protein: CASSRTGEAFF.

This clone has more than one count but fewer than ten. DNA for the CDR3: TGTGCCAGCAGCTACAACAGTGCAACTAATGAAAAACTGTTTTTT. Protein: CASSYNSATNEKLFF. The chain combines TRBV7-9 with TRBJ1-4, with D unresolved. CDR1 and CDR2 (germline): SEHNR, FQNEAQ (reference sequence). Deletions cut 4 bases from V and 0 bases from J, with 9 bases between. This CDR3 has 15 residues.

The genes are TRBV5-1 and TRBJ2-5; perhaps TRBD1 as D (6 bases). The CDR3 extends over 15 amino acids. In germline, CDR1 is SGHRS, CDR2 YFSETQ. Between the trimmed V and J ends, which lost 1 base and 1 base, there was a span of 11 bases. CDR3 nucleotide sequence: TGCGCCAGCAGCTTGCTTACAGGGCCCCAAGAGACCCAGTACTTC. This sequence encodes CASSLLTGPQETQYF.

The genes are TRBV5-1 and TRBJ1-2, with TRBD1 as a possible D gene (6 bases). This CDR3 is built from 16 residues. Trimming took off 0 bases at V and 8 bases at J, with 20 bases between the two ends. CDR1 is SGHRS and CDR2 is YFSETQ in the germline V gene. The CDR3 nucleotides are TGCGCCAGCAGCTTGGTATCCGGACAGTGCAAAGGGGGCTACACCTTC. Its protein is CASSLVSGQCKGGYTF.

The rearrangement links TRBV29-1 to TRBJ1-2; the D is unclear. V was shortened by 3 bases and J by 3 bases, with 17 bases between the two germline ends. The germline CDR1 and CDR2 sequences are SQVTM and ANQGSEA. This CDR3 has 15 amino acids. The CDR3 DNA is TGCAGCGTTGACCTCCGAGCGCTGCCGGACTATGGCTACACCTTC. Its translation: CSVDLRALPDYGYTF.

The CDR3 DNA reads as TGTGCCAGCAGCCCGAGAAGGGACAGGGGTCCTAGTGATAGCAATCAGCCCCAGCATTTT. Translated, it gives CASSPRRDRGPSDSNQPQHF. This chain joins TRBV9 and TRBJ1-5; 10 nucleotides match TRBD1. Germline V gives CDR1 SGDLS, CDR2 YYNGEE. Trimming removed 4 bases from V and 0 bases from J; junction bases left unmatched: 16. The CDR3 extends over 20 amino acids.

This rearrangement joins TRBV6-6 to TRBJ1-2; 12 bases fit TRBD1. Per the germline V gene, CDR1 is MNHNY and CDR2 is SVGAGI (reference sequence). Trimming at V came to 7 bases and at J to 8 bases, leaving 11 bases not matched to a gene. The CDR3 has 15 residues. The CDR3 loop is CASTLRDRGRIGYTF. Here the CDR3 DNA reads TGTGCCAGCACTCTCCGGGACAGGGGGCGAATCGGCTACACCTTC.

The chain combines TRBV6-5 with TRBJ1-1, with D perhaps TRBD1 (6 bases). The V end lost 0 bases, the J end lost 1 base, and 9 bases lay between the germline ends. The CDR3 sequence is 15 residues long. Per germline, CDR1 MNHEY and CDR2 SVGAGI. In DNA, the CDR3 is TGTGCCAGCAGTTACTCGTGGGGGCGGAACACTGAAGCTTTCTTT. As protein: CASSYSWGRNTEAFF.

This sequence joins TRBV29-1 and TRBJ2-7, with D unresolved. CDR3 size: 12 residues. CDR1 is SQVTM and CDR2 is ANQGSEA in the germline V gene. Trimming stripped 5 bases from V and 2 bases from J, with 10 bases between. As DNA, the CDR3 is TGCAGCGTTCTCGACGGAGCCTACGAGCAGTACTTC. Encoded protein: CSVLDGAYEQYF.

The chain employs TRBV7-2 and TRBJ2-5; 7 nucleotides agree with TRBD1. This CDR3 has 16 amino acids. Germline loops: CDR1 SGHTA, CDR2 FQGNSA. With V trimmed by 6 bases and J by 5 bases, 15 bases remained unmatched. CDR3 nucleotide sequence: TGTGCCAGCAGTCTTTTATCGTCGACAGGGCTGGAGACCCAGTACTTC. Its translation: CASSLLSSTGLETQYF.

This chain links TRBV7-3 with TRBJ2-5; D gene uncertain. The CDR3 is 13 amino acids. Germline V lookup: CDR1 SGHTA, CDR2 FQGTGA. V was pared by 2 bases and J by 2 bases, with 6 bases between. CDR3 sequence reads: CASSLYGQETQYF. The CDR3 nucleotides read TGTGCCAGCAGCTTATACGGGCAAGAGACCCAGTACTTC.

This clone was seen a few times. At the DNA level, this CDR3 is encoded by other sequences in the same sample as well. V is TRBV9 and J is TRBJ1-1; 7 bases agree with TRBD1. V shed 3 bases and J 1 base; nucleotides not matched to a gene: 3. The CDR3 spans 14 residues. In germline, CDR1 is SGDLS, CDR2 YYNGEE. The CDR3 nucleotides read TGTGCCAGCAGCGCCGACAGGGCGAACACTGAAGCTTTCTTT. Translating it yields CASSADRANTEAFF.

The chain joins TRBV7-3 to TRBJ2-1, with TRBD2 matching 13 bases. V dropped 6 bases and J dropped 6; count of bases not matched to a gene: 5. The CDR3 spans 15 residues. From germline, CDR1 is SGHTA and CDR2 FQGTGA. The DNA of the CDR3 is TGTGCCAGCAGTCAAACTAGCGGGAGGGCCAATGAGCAGTTCTTC. It is translated as CASSQTSGRANEQFF.

V usage is TRBV9 and J usage is TRBJ2-2, with D possibly being TRBD1 (5 bases). V dropped 4 bases and J dropped 5 bases, with 12 bases sitting between them. Germline CDR1 is SGDLS and CDR2 is YYNGEE. CDR3 size: 14 residues. Here the CDR3 reads CASSPSGLTGELFF. CDR3 sequence (DNA): TGTGCCAGCAGCCCATCAGGGTTAACCGGGGAGCTGTTTTTT.

The V and J genes are TRBV5-4 and TRBJ2-2, with 8 bases identical to TRBD1. This CDR3 is 18 amino acids long. With 0 bases clipped from V and 3 bases from J, the junction kept 10 bases outside the gene matches. The germline V gene has CDR1 SGHNT and CDR2 YYREEE (reference sequence). The CDR3 region is CASSLERPGGPDTGELFF. CDR3 in DNA: TGTGCCAGCAGCTTGGAGCGCCCAGGGGGCCCCGACACCGGGGAGCTGTTTTTT.